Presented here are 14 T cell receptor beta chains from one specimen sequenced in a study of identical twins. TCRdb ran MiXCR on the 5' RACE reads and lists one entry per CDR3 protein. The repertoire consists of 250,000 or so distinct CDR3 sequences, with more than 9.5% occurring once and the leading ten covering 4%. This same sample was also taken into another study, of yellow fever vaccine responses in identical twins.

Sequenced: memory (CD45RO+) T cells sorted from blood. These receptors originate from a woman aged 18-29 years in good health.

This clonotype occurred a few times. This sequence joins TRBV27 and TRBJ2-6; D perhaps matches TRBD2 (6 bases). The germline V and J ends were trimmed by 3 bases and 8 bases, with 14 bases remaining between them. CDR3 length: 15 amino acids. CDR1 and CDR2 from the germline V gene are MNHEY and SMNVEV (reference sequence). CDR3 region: CASSFGTSFSNVLTF. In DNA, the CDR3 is TGTGCCAGCAGTTTTGGGACTTCGTTTTCCAACGTCCTGACTTTC.

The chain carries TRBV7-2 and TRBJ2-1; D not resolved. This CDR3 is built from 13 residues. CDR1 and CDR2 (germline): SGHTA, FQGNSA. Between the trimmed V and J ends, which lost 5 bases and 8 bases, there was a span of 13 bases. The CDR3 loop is CASSPSPGDEQFF. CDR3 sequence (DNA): TGTGCCAGCAGCCCAAGCCCAGGTGATGAGCAGTTCTTC.

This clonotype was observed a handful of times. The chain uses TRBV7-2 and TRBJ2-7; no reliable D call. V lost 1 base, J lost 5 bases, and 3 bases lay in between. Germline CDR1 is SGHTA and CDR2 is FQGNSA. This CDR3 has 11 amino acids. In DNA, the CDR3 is TGTGCCAGCAGCTTAGGGAACGAGCAGTACTTC. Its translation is CASSLGNEQYF.

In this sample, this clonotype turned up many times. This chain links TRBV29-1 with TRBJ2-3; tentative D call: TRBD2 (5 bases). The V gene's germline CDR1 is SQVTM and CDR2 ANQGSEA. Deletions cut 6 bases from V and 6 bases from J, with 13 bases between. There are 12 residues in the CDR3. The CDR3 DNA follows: TGCAGCGTCCGGACTCTCTTGGATACGCAGTATTTT. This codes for CSVRTLLDTQYF.

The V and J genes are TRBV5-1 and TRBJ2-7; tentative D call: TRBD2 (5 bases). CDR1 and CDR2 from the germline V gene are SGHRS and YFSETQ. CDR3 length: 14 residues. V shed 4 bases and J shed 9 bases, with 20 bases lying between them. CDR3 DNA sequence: TGCGCCAGCAGCCCCAGAACCGGGATCCCGGGGCAGTACTTC. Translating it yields CASSPRTGIPGQYF. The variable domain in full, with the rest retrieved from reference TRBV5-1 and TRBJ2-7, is KAGVTQTPRYLIKTRGQQVTLSCSPISGHRSVSWYQQTPGQGLQFLFEYFSETQRNKGNFPGRFSGRQFSNSRSEMNVSTLELGDSALYLCASSPRTGIPGQYFGPGTRLTVT.

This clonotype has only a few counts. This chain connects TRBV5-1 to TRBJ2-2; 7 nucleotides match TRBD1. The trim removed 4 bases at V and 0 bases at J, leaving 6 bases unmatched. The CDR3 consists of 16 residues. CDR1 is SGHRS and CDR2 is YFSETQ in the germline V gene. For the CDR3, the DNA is TGCGCCAGCAGCACCCGGACAGGCGCGAACACCGGGGAGCTGTTTTTT. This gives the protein CASSTRTGANTGELFF.

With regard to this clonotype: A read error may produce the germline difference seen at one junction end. In DNA, the CDR3 is TGTGTCAGCAGCTTAGGCGCTAGCGGGGGAGCTTACAATGAGCAGTTCTTC. Translation gives CVSSLGASGGAYNEQFF. The chain uses TRBV7-2 and TRBJ2-1, with TRBD2 identical over 10 bases. Germline V gene lookup returns CDR1 SGHTA and CDR2 FQGNSA. This CDR3 is 17 amino acids long.

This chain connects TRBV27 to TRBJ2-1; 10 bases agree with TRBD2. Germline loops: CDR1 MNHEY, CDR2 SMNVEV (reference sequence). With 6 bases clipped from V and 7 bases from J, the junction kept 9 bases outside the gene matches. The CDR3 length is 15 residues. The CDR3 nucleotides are TGTGCCAGCAGGTTGAGCGGGGGGGCCGTTAATGAGCAGTTCTTC. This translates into CASRLSGGAVNEQFF.

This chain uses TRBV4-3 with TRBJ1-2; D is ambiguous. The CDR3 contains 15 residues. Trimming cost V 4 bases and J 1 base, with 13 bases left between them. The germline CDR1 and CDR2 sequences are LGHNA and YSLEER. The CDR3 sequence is CASSPPWGSNYGYTF. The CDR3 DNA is TGCGCCAGCAGCCCCCCGTGGGGAAGTAACTATGGCTACACCTTC.

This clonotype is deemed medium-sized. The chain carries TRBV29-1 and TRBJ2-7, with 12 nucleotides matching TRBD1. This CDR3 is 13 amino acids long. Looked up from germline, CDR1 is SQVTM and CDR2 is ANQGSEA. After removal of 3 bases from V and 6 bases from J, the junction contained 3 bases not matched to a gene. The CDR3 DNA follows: TGCAGCGTTGAGGGACAGGGGGCAGTCGAGCAGTACTTC. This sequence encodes CSVEGQGAVEQYF.

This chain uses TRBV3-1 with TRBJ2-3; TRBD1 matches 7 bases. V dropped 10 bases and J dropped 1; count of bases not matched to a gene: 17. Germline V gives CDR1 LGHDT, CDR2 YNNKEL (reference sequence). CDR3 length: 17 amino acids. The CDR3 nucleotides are TGTGCCACCACCCAACTGGTTACAGGGGATGGCACAGATACGCAGTATTTT. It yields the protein CATTQLVTGDGTDTQYF.

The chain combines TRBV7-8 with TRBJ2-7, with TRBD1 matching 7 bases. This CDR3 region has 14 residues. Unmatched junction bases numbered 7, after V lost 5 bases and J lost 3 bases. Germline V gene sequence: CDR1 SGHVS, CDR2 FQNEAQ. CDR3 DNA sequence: TGTGCCAGCAGCCCCGGGACAGCGAACTACGAGCAGTACTTC. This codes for CASSPGTANYEQYF.

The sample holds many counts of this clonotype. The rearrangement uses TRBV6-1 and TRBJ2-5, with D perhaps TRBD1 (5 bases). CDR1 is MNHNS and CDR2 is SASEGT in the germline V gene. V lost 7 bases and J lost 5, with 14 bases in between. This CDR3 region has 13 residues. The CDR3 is CASTPRDVETQYF. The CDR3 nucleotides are TGTGCCAGCACACCCAGGGATGTGGAGACCCAGTACTTC.

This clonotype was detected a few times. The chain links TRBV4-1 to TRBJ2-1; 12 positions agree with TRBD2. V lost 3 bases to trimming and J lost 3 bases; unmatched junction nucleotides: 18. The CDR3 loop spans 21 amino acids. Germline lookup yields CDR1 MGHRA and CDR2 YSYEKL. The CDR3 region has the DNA TGCGCCAGCAGCCATCCATCGGGGGGACACGGGACTAGCGGGCTCTACAATGAGCAGTTCTTC. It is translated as CASSHPSGGHGTSGLYNEQFF.